These 10 T cell receptor beta chains came from one sample sequenced in a study of cytomegalovirus exposure and HLA in healthy donors. This PCR relied on a set of 60 Vbeta primers and 13 Jbeta primers. Measured with immunoSEQ multiplex PCR; TCRdb has only the in-frame clones, and not every one. Of more than 150,000 clones listed, roughly 87% are singletons. The sample taken for sequencing was PBMCs. Receptors originate from a girl under three years old in good health and CMV-seronegative.

The chain combines TRBV4-2 with TRBJ2-2; D is perhaps TRBD2 (6 bases). This CDR3 has 15 amino acids. The germline V gene has CDR1 LGHNA and CDR2 YNFKEQ. Trimming cost V 4 bases and J 0 bases, with 9 bases left between them. The CDR3 bases are TGTGCCAGCAGCCGCGGGATTACGAACACCGGGGAGCTGTTTTTT. This encodes CASSRGITNTGELFF.

The CDR3 reads CASTKGQGGPQETQYF. CDR3 coding DNA: TGCGCCAGCACCAAAGGACAGGGAGGCCCCCAAGAGACCCAGTACTTC. The V call is TRBV5-1, the J call TRBJ2-5, with 8 bases matching TRBD1. The germline V gene encodes CDR1 SGHRS and CDR2 YFSETQ. This CDR3 comprises 16 residues. V gave up 6 bases and J gave up 1 base; unmatched junction bases: 11.

The chain couples TRBV13 to TRBJ2-4; 7 bases line up with TRBD1. V trimming: 3 bases; J trimming: 1 base; junction bases outside the gene matches: 0. CDR1 and CDR2 from the germline V gene are PRHDT and FYEKMQ (reference sequence). There are 14 residues in the CDR3. DNA of the CDR3: TGTGCCAGCAGCTTGACAGGGGCCAAAAACATTCAGTACTTC. Its translation: CASSLTGAKNIQYF. Together with reference TRBV13 and TRBJ2-4, the CDR3 gives the full variable domain: AAGVIQSPRHLIKEKRETATLKCYPIPRHDTVYWYQQGPGQDPQFLISFYEKMQSDKGSIPDRFSAQQFSDYHSELNMSSLELGDSALYFCASSLTGAKNIQYFGAGTRLSVL.

The rearrangement links TRBV6-1 to TRBJ2-3; 8 bases align to TRBD2. With 7 bases clipped from V and 4 bases from J, the junction kept 4 bases outside the gene matches. Germline loops: CDR1 MNHNS, CDR2 SASEGT. The CDR3 extends over 13 amino acids. CDR3 nucleotide sequence: TGTGCCAGCACAGCGGGAGTGGCAGATACGCAGTATTTT. Protein: CASTAGVADTQYF.

The V call is TRBV2, the J call TRBJ2-1; TRBD2 matches 7 bases. Germline CDR1 reads SNHLY; CDR2 reads FYNNEI. This CDR3 has 17 amino acids. The junction had 12 bases not matched to a gene; V was cut back by 6 bases and J by 1 base. The DNA for the CDR3 is TGTGCCAGCAGCGGACTAGGGGTGGTAGCTTCCTACAATGAGCAGTTCTTC. Protein sequence: CASSGLGVVASYNEQFF.

This chain joins TRBV7-3 and TRBJ2-6; no clear D. Germline lookup yields CDR1 SGHTA and CDR2 FQGTGA. The CDR3 consists of 15 residues. V was cut by 1 base and J by 3 bases, with 7 bases left in between. CDR3 bases: TGTGCCAGCAGCTTAAGAGAGAGTGGGGCCAACGTCCTGACTTTC. Its translation: CASSLRESGANVLTF.

As concerns this clone: The junction departs from the called germline gene at one end, perhaps through a read error. Other DNA sequences of this sample code for an identical CDR3. This chain uses TRBV6-1 with TRBJ2-7; 8 nucleotides align to TRBD1. The germline gives CDR1 MNHNS, CDR2 SASEGT. The CDR3 loop spans 14 amino acids. The CDR3 region is CTSSDRDRLYEQYF. The CDR3 bases are TGTACCAGCAGTGACCGGGACAGGCTCTACGAGCAGTACTTC.

The chain has TRBV30 and TRBJ1-1, with D perhaps TRBD1 (6 bases). CDR1 and CDR2 from the germline V gene are GTSNPN and SVGIG (reference sequence). V was cut by 1 base and J by 3 bases, with 21 bases left in between. This CDR3 has 17 amino acids. As DNA, the CDR3 is TGTGCCTGGAGTGACCAAACCTTTAGGGGGTTATACACTGAAGCTTTCTTT. This translates into CAWSDQTFRGLYTEAFF. The variable domain in full, completed from reference TRBV30 and TRBJ1-1, reads SQTIHQWPATLVQPVGSPLSLECTVEGTSNPNLYWYRQAAGRGLQLLFYSVGIGQISSEVPQNLSASRPQDRQFILSSKKLLLSDSGFYLCAWSDQTFRGLYTEAFFGQGTRLTVV.

The gene calls are TRBV4-3 and TRBJ2-7, with 10 positions matching TRBD2. V lost 0 bases to trimming and J lost 0 bases; unmatched junction nucleotides: 11. The CDR3 runs to 19 residues. Germline V CDR1 and CDR2: LGHNA, YSLEER. The CDR3 DNA follows: TGCGCCAGCAGCCAAGATTTCCCTAGCGGGAGACCCCACTCCTACGAGCAGTACTTC. Its protein is CASSQDFPSGRPHSYEQYF.

This chain links TRBV5-4 with TRBJ2-3, with TRBD2 as a possible D gene (5 bases). The V gene lost 4 bases and the J gene lost 2 bases, with 11 bases spanning the gap. CDR1 is SGHNT, CDR2 YYREEE, per germline (reference sequence). This CDR3 has 14 residues. The CDR3 is CASSLRLSTDTQYF. CDR3 sequence (DNA): TGTGCCAGCAGCCTTCGACTATCCACAGATACGCAGTATTTT.